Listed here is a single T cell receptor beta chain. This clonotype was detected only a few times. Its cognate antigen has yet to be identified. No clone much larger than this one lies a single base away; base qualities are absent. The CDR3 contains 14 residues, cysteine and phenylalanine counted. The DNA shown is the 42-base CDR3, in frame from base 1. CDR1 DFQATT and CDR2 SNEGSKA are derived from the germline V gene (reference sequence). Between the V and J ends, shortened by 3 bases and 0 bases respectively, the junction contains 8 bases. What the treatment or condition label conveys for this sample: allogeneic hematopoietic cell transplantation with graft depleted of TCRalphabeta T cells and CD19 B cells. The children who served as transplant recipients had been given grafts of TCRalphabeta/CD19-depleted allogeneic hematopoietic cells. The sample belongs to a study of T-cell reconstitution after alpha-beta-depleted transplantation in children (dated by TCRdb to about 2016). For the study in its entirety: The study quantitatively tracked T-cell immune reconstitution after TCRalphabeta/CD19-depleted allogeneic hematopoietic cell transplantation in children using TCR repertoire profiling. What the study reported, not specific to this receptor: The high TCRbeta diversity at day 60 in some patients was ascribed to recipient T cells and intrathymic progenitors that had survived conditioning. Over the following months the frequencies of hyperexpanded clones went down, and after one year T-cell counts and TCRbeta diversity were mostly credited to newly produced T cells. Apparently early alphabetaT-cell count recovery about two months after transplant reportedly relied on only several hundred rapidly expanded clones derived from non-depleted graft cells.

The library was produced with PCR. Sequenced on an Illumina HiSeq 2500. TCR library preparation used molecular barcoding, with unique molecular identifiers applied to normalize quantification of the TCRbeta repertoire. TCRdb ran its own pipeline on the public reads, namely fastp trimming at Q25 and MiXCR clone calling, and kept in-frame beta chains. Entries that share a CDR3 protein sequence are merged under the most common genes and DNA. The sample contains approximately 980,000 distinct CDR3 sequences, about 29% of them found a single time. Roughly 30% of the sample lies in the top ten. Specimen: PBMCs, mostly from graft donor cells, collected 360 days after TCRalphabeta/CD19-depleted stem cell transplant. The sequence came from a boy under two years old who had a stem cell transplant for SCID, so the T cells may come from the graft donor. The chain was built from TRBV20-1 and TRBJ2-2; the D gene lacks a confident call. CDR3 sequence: CSASFSPNTGELFF. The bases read TGCAGTGCTAGTTTCAGTCCGAACACCGGGGAGCTGTTTTTT.